The next 3 T cell receptor beta chains were all read from a single sample in a study of blood T cell repertoires in COVID-19. Profiled with immunoSEQ multiplex PCR; TCRdb holds only in-frame clones, not every one. Of 95,000 to 100,000 clones in the sample, over 80% were seen once. The sequenced sample was peripheral blood. The source is a middle-aged man with acute or convalescent COVID-19.

The V call is TRBV7-8, the J call TRBJ1-5; TRBD1 aligns across 9 bases. CDR1 and CDR2 (germline): SGHVS, FQNEAQ. After removal of 5 bases from V and 2 bases from J, the junction contained 10 bases not matched to a gene. CDR3 length equals 17 residues. The CDR3 loop is CASSIRDRVLGNQPQHF. CDR3 nucleotides: TGTGCCAGCAGCATCCGGGACAGGGTATTGGGCAATCAGCCCCAGCATTTT.

The chain employs TRBV4-1 and TRBJ2-1, with D possibly matching TRBD2 (5 bases). CDR1 MGHRA and CDR2 YSYEKL come from the germline V gene. CDR3 size: 14 residues. V was trimmed by 1 base and J by 2 bases, leaving 6 bases between them. CDR3 amino acids: CASSQVGAYNEQFF. The CDR3 coding sequence is TGCGCCAGCAGCCAAGTGGGAGCCTACAATGAGCAGTTCTTC.

The chain is built from TRBV18 and TRBJ1-3; D remains unclear. The length of the CDR3 is 15 residues. Germline V CDR1 and CDR2: KGHSH, LQKENI. Trimming took 4 bases from V and 0 from J, leaving 10 bases between them. The DNA of the CDR3 is TGTGCCAGCTCACGTGAGCGTAGCTCTGGAAACACCATATATTTT. This translates into CASSRERSSGNTIYF. Looking up the rest from reference TRBV18 and TRBJ1-3 gives the full variable domain: NAGVMQNPRHLVRRRGQEARLRCSPMKGHSHVYWYRQLPEEGLKFMVYLQKENIIDESGMPKERFSAEFPKEGPSILRIQQVVRGDSAAYFCASSRERSSGNTIYFGEGSWLTVV.